Each of the 14 T cell receptor beta chains below was sequenced from the same sample in a study of neurological immune-mediated disorders. TCRdb used MiXCR to reprocess the 5' RACE reads, holding one entry per CDR3 protein. The repertoire includes tens of thousands of distinct CDR3 sequences, approximately 4.5% of them detected once, and approximately 5.4% sits in the top ten. Material for sequencing was PBMCs. The receptors come from a woman in her fifties or sixties with multiple sclerosis.

The rearrangement links TRBV30 to TRBJ1-2; D is undetermined. The CDR3 length is 13 residues. Trimming shortened V by 4 bases and J by 8 bases, and 17 bases separated the two germline ends. Germline CDR1 is GTSNPN and CDR2 is SVGIG (reference sequence). The CDR3 DNA follows: TGTGCCTGGACCGCGGGCCATTCGGGGGGCTACACCTTC. Translating it yields CAWTAGHSGGYTF.

The chain employs TRBV29-1 and TRBJ1-1; TRBD1 matches at 9 bases. V was clipped by 7 bases and J by 4 bases; unmatched bases: 4. CDR3 length equals 12 residues. Germline V lookup: CDR1 SQVTM, CDR2 ANQGSEA. The CDR3 sequence: CSGWDRVTEAFF. In nucleotides, the CDR3 is TGCAGCGGCTGGGACAGGGTCACTGAAGCTTTCTTT.

V gene TRBV18 combines with J gene TRBJ2-3; D might be TRBD1 (5 bases). The CDR3 length is 15 residues. Germline V gene lookup returns CDR1 KGHSH and CDR2 LQKENI. The ends were cut back, 2 bases at V and 8 bases at J, with 17 bases in the middle. The CDR3 reads CASSPNSQGIGTQYF. For the CDR3, the DNA is TGTGCCAGCTCACCAAATAGCCAGGGAATCGGTACGCAGTATTTT.

By share of the sample, this clonotype is medium-sized. This rearrangement joins TRBV28 to TRBJ2-1; possibly TRBD2 for D (5 bases). V was cut by 5 bases and J by 9 bases, with 11 bases left in between. CDR3 length equals 12 residues. From germline, CDR1 is MDHEN and CDR2 SYDVKM. The DNA of the CDR3 is TGTGCCAGCAGTCCCCGGAGGTCTGAGCAGTTCTTC. This codes for CASSPRRSEQFF.

This clonotype has a count of ten or more. CDR3 sequence reads: CASSPGATNEKLFF. As DNA, the CDR3 is TGTGCCAGCAGCCCGGGAGCAACTAATGAAAAACTGTTTTTT. The J gene is TRBJ1-4, the V gene TRBV3-1; D is unclear. The CDR3 length is 14 residues. CDR1 is LGHDT and CDR2 is YNNKEL in the germline V gene (reference sequence). Between the trimmed V and J ends, which lost 4 bases and 0 bases, there was a span of 6 bases.

This clonotype was detected only a few times. The chain combines TRBV20-1 with TRBJ2-1; TRBD2 is a possible D gene (6 bases). This CDR3 has 14 residues. V lost 5 bases, J lost 4 bases, and 15 bases lay in between. Germline V gene data show CDR1 as DFQATT and CDR2 as SNEGSKA (reference sequence). CDR3: CSAFPGLPYNEQFF. The CDR3 nucleotides are TGCAGTGCTTTCCCCGGACTACCTTACAATGAGCAGTTCTTC.

This clonotype was seen at least ten times. V usage is TRBV28 and J usage is TRBJ2-5, with TRBD2 matching over 10 bases. This CDR3 is built from 17 residues. J lost 5 bases, V lost 6 bases, and 15 bases had no gene match. Germline V gives CDR1 MDHEN, CDR2 SYDVKM. The DNA for the CDR3 is TGTGCCAGCAGAGTTATGTCTAGCGGGGGCTCTGAGGAGACCCAGTACTTC. Encoded protein: CASRVMSSGGSEETQYF.

At least ten counts were recorded for this clonotype. The genes are TRBV20-1 and TRBJ2-1; 12 bases fit TRBD2. The V segment lost 2 bases and the J segment 10 bases; nucleotides outside the gene matches: 6. CDR1 DFQATT and CDR2 SNEGSKA come from the germline V gene (reference sequence). This CDR3 is 14 amino acids long. The CDR3 nucleotides read TGCAGTGCTAGACTAGCGGGAGGGCCCAGGGAGCAGTTCTTC. Amino acid sequence: CSARLAGGPREQFF.

This clonotype was recorded only once. One junction end disagrees with the germline gene, perhaps due to a read error. In nucleotides, the CDR3 is TGTGTCAGCAGTCTCTCCAGCGGAGAAACTGAAGCTTTCTTT. Its protein product is CVSSLSSGETEAFF. This sequence joins TRBV12-3 or TRBV12-4 and TRBJ1-1, with D unclear. CDR3 length: 14 residues.

Sample share makes this clonotype medium-sized (0.01 to 0.1%). The rearrangement links TRBV20-1 to TRBJ2-1; 10 positions match TRBD1. This CDR3 is 16 amino acids long. Germline V CDR1 and CDR2: DFQATT, SNEGSKA (reference sequence). Trimming cost V 6 bases and J 3 bases; bases outside gene matches: 11. CDR3 amino acids: CSAPKGQGQVYNEQFF. As DNA, the CDR3 is TGCAGTGCCCCCAAGGGACAGGGGCAGGTCTACAATGAGCAGTTCTTC.

This clonotype was seen repeatedly, ten times or more. The chain joins TRBV5-1 to TRBJ2-1; 7 bases are shared with TRBD2. CDR1 is SGHRS and CDR2 is YFSETQ in the germline V gene. The CDR3 covers 15 residues. Trimming took 9 bases from V and 7 from J; bases not matched to a gene: 16. CDR3 sequence: CATRRAGDPTNEQFF. For the CDR3, the DNA is TGCGCCACCCGCCGGGCGGGGGACCCTACAAATGAGCAGTTCTTC.

The V gene is TRBV7-2, the J gene TRBJ2-5; 8 nucleotides match TRBD2. With V trimmed by 5 bases and J by 5 bases, 10 bases remained unmatched. This CDR3 has 15 residues. CDR1 SGHTA and CDR2 FQGNSA come from the germline V gene. CDR3 amino acids: CASSQLAAIPETQYF. CDR3 sequence (DNA): TGTGCCAGCAGCCAACTAGCGGCAATACCGGAGACCCAGTACTTC.

This chain connects TRBV6-1 to TRBJ2-1; a possible D gene is TRBD2 (6 bases). Germline CDR1 is MNHNS and CDR2 is SASEGT. V was cut by 3 bases and J by 4 bases, with 10 bases left in between. The CDR3 extends over 14 amino acids. CDR3 loop: CASSDYREYNEQFF. Written as DNA, the CDR3 is TGTGCCAGCAGTGACTACCGGGAGTACAATGAGCAGTTCTTC.

This clonotype appeared many times. The chain links TRBV21-1 to TRBJ1-1. TRBV21-1 counts as a pseudogene. The length of the CDR3 is 11 residues. The CDR3 loop is CASSKEGAAFF. The CDR3 nucleotides are TGTGCCAGCAGCAAAGAGGGAGCAGCTTTCTTT.